This T cell receptor beta chain originates from a study of OX40 agonist ivuxolimab in advanced cancers. V shed 8 bases and J shed 2 bases, with 7 bases lying between them. Germline V CDR1 and CDR2: MNHNS, SASEGT. The CDR3 is 12 amino acids. Some clones are missing from TCRdb's copy, which holds only in-frame ones; the method was immunoSEQ multiplex PCR. This sample has around 62,000 clones; 84% occur once, and the top ten carry around 2.4%. The sequence was obtained from an adult with an advanced solid tumor such as melanoma, head and neck, liver or kidney cancer. The chain carries TRBV6-1 and TRBJ1-3; D remains unclear. Sequenced material: CD4+ or CD8+ T cells sorted from blood, taken in a trial of the OX40 agonist ivuxolimab. The CDR3 DNA follows: TGTGCCAGCGGCCGGGCTGGAAACACCATATATTTT. Amino acids: CASGRAGNTIYF.